A selection of T cell receptor beta chains follows, all from one sample in a study of blood T cells in healthy people across ages. TCRdb re-called the 5' RACE reads through MiXCR, storing one row per CDR3 protein. The sample shows about 1,500,000 distinct CDR3 sequences, 28% of them seen only once. The sequencing sample was made of blood. The source is a woman in her 30s in good health. CDR3s include the opening cysteine and the closing phenylalanine or tryptophan. Fields, in order: clone size, D gene, V gene, J gene, CDR3 protein, CDR3 DNA. A D gene is named only where the DNA matches it firmly. Clone size is given for some rows only: seen once, a few or many times, or a class if the clone is expanded.

size: many
D: TRBD2
V: TRBV29-1
J: TRBJ2-3
CDR3: CSVEGGAGVADTQYF
DNA: TGCAGCGTTGAAGGAGGAGCGGGAGTGGCGGATACGCAGTATTTT

size: -
D: -
V: TRBV5-5
J: TRBJ1-5
CDR3: CASSGGPGVGQPQHF
DNA: TGTGCCAGCAGCGGGGGACCAGGGGTTGGTCAGCCCCAGCATTTT

size: -
D: TRBD2
V: TRBV20-1
J: TRBJ2-3
CDR3: CSADKRGSSTDTQYF
DNA: TGCAGTGCGGACAAGCGGGGGAGTAGCACAGATACGCAGTATTTT

size: once
D: -
V: TRBV27
J: TRBJ2-7
CDR3: CASTGEYHLFEQYF
DNA: TGTGCCAGCACCGGGGAGTATCACCTCTTCGAGCAGTACTTC

size: -
D: TRBD2
V: TRBV3-1
J: TRBJ2-3
CDR3: CASSQTSGSPGTQYF
DNA: TGTGCCAGCAGTCAAACTAGCGGGTCCCCCGGTACGCAGTATTTT

size: -
D: -
V: TRBV20-1
J: TRBJ2-7
CDR3: CSAPNPGQDDLEQYF
DNA: TGCAGTGCTCCTAACCCCGGGCAGGATGACCTCGAGCAGTACTTC

size: few
D: TRBD1
V: TRBV4-3
J: TRBJ1-5
CDR3: CASSHRTGPQHSNQPQHF
DNA: TGCGCCAGCAGCCACCGGACAGGACCGCAACATAGCAATCAGCCCCAGCATTTT

size: few
D: -
V: TRBV3-1
J: TRBJ2-1
CDR3: CASSQERGATHEQFF
DNA: TGTGCCAGCAGCCAAGAGAGGGGGGCTACCCACGAGCAGTTCTTC

size: few
D: -
V: TRBV15
J: TRBJ2-7
CDR3: CATSRDSHRATPYEQYF
DNA: TGTGCCACCAGCAGAGACTCCCACAGGGCGACTCCCTACGAGCAGTACTTC

size: -
D: -
V: TRBV29-1
J: TRBJ2-1
CDR3: CSASLGGQTLYNEQFF
DNA: TGCAGCGCATCCTTGGGGGGACAGACATTATACAATGAGCAGTTCTTC

size: many
D: -
V: TRBV29-1
J: TRBJ2-7
CDR3: CSVTQGFHEQYF
DNA: TGCAGCGTTACCCAGGGTTTCCACGAGCAGTACTTC

size: -
D: -
V: TRBV5-1
J: TRBJ2-3
CDR3: CASSGGRASTDMQYF
DNA: TGCGCCAGCAGCGGTGGCAGGGCTAGCACAGATATGCAGTATTTT

size: few
D: TRBD2
V: TRBV12-3/TRBV12-4
J: TRBJ2-1
CDR3: CASRRTSGTLGEQFF
DNA: TGTGCCAGCAGGAGGACTAGCGGGACCCTCGGTGAGCAGTTCTTC

size: -
D: TRBD1
V: TRBV9
J: TRBJ1-4
CDR3: CACSPTGDRGKLFF
DNA: TGTGCCTGCAGCCCTACAGGGGACCGCGGAAAACTGTTTTTT

size: few
D: -
V: TRBV20-1
J: TRBJ2-3
CDR3: CSAAPTYRGTDTQYF
DNA: TGCAGTGCCGCGCCGACATACAGAGGCACAGATACGCAGTATTTT

size: many
D: TRBD1
V: TRBV12-5
J: TRBJ2-5
CDR3: CASASPGQLQETQYF
DNA: TGTGCTAGTGCCTCACCGGGACAGCTACAAGAGACCCAGTACTTC

size: few
D: -
V: TRBV9
J: TRBJ2-6
CDR3: CASSETHGANVLTF
DNA: TGTGCCAGCAGCGAAACCCACGGGGCCAACGTCCTGACTTTC

size: few
D: -
V: TRBV5-5
J: TRBJ2-5
CDR3: CASILRPWGGAETQYF
DNA: TGTGCCAGCATTCTCCGTCCTTGGGGGGGCGCGGAGACCCAGTACTTC

size: -
D: -
V: TRBV7-9
J: TRBJ1-4
CDR3: CASSEAGRGEKLFF
DNA: TGTGCCAGCAGCGAAGCGGGTAGGGGAGAAAAACTGTTTTTT

size: -
D: -
V: TRBV7-9
J: TRBJ1-6
CDR3: CASSLIESSYNSPLHF
DNA: TGTGCCAGCAGCTTAATCGAGAGCTCCTATAATTCACCCCTCCACTTT

size: -
D: -
V: TRBV18
J: TRBJ2-1
CDR3: CASLTRSYNEQFF
DNA: TGTGCCAGCCTCACGCGTTCCTACAATGAGCAGTTCTTC

size: few
D: TRBD1
V: TRBV20-1
J: TRBJ2-7
CDR3: CSARTGQGVSYEQYF
DNA: TGCAGTGCCAGAACGGGACAGGGGGTCTCCTACGAGCAGTACTTC

size: many
D: TRBD1
V: TRBV9
J: TRBJ1-2
CDR3: CASAGTGYGYTF
DNA: TGTGCCAGCGCCGGGACAGGATATGGCTACACCTTC

size: few
D: TRBD1
V: TRBV11-2
J: TRBJ2-3
CDR3: CASSPMTGGLTDTQYF
DNA: TGTGCCAGCAGCCCAATGACAGGGGGGCTCACAGATACGCAGTATTTT

size: -
D: TRBD2
V: TRBV5-1
J: TRBJ2-7
CDR3: CASRYVAGESYEQYF
DNA: TGCGCCAGCAGGTATGTAGCGGGAGAGAGCTACGAGCAGTACTTC

size: many
D: -
V: TRBV2
J: TRBJ2-1
CDR3: CASSEGNEQFF
DNA: TGCGCCAGCAGTGAAGGGAATGAGCAGTTCTTC

size: -
D: -
V: TRBV19
J: TRBJ2-3
CDR3: CASRIGRGTDTQYF
DNA: TGTGCCAGTAGAATAGGACGGGGCACAGATACGCAGTATTTT

size: -
D: -
V: TRBV21-1
J: TRBJ1-1
CDR3: CASSKALHGREAFF
DNA: TGTGCCAGCAGCAAAGCCTTACACGGCCGTGAAGCTTTCTTT

size: -
D: -
V: TRBV2
J: TRBJ2-4
CDR3: CASSERVGGPSSYNEQYF
DNA: TGTGCCAGCAGCGAAAGGGTGGGGGGACCGAGCTCCTACAATGAGCAGTACTTC

size: -
D: TRBD1
V: TRBV20-1
J: TRBJ1-6
CDR3: CSAPIRQGANNSPLHF
DNA: TGCAGTGCTCCTATCCGACAGGGGGCAAATAATTCACCCCTCCACTTT

size: few
D: -
V: TRBV20-1
J: TRBJ2-7
CDR3: CSARADTNYEQYF
DNA: TGCAGTGCTAGAGCCGACACAAACTACGAGCAGTACTTC

size: -
D: -
V: TRBV15
J: TRBJ2-5
CDR3: CATSRDGGVEETQYF
DNA: TGTGCCACCAGCAGAGATGGTGGGGTTGAGGAGACCCAGTACTTC

size: few
D: TRBD1
V: TRBV6-5
J: TRBJ1-1
CDR3: CASSPHRGRTEAFF
DNA: TGTGCCAGCAGTCCCCACAGGGGAAGGACTGAAGCTTTCTTT

size: -
D: TRBD2
V: TRBV10-3
J: TRBJ2-5
CDR3: CAISALPGLVEATQYF
DNA: TGTGCCATCAGTGCCCTCCCTGGACTAGTGGAGGCGACCCAGTACTTC

size: few
D: TRBD1
V: TRBV5-1
J: TRBJ2-1
CDR3: CASSGGTGARFF
DNA: TGCGCCAGCAGCGGAGGGACAGGGGCGAGGTTCTTC

size: many
D: -
V: TRBV29-1
J: TRBJ2-1
CDR3: CSVEVSPSNEQFF
DNA: TGCAGCGTTGAAGTCAGCCCCAGCAATGAGCAGTTCTTC

size: -
D: -
V: TRBV20-1
J: TRBJ2-7
CDR3: CSAIQTASNYEQYF
DNA: TGCAGTGCTATTCAGACCGCCTCAAACTACGAGCAGTACTTC

size: -
D: -
V: TRBV6-1
J: TRBJ2-4
CDR3: CASSEEMKTIQYF
DNA: TGTGCCAGCAGTGAAGAAATGAAAACGATTCAGTACTTC

size: many
D: TRBD2
V: TRBV2
J: TRBJ2-3
CDR3: CASQTSGIDTQYF
DNA: TGTGCCAGCCAGACTAGCGGGATTGATACGCAGTATTTT